Listed below are T cell receptor beta chains from one sample, sequenced in a study of blood T cells in healthy people across ages. Via MiXCR, TCRdb re-called the 5' RACE reads, giving one row per CDR3 protein. This sample has fewer than 1 million distinct CDR3 sequences, with under 45% found just once. Sequencing was done on a sample of blood. The receptors were sampled from a man aged 55 to 70 in good health. Each CDR3 is given with its conserved first and last residue. The order of the fields is D gene, J gene, V gene, clone size, CDR3 DNA, CDR3 protein. D genes are given only for firm matches. Clone size is shown for a subset of rows, as once, few, many or a class of expanded clone.

d_gene: TRBD1
j_gene: TRBJ1-2
v_gene: TRBV4-3
abundance: once
CDR3nt: TGCGCCAGCAGCCAAGATCGGTCAGGGGGCAGCTATGGCTACACCTTC
CDR3aa: CASSQDRSGGSYGYTF

d_gene: -
j_gene: TRBJ2-7
v_gene: TRBV7-2
abundance: -
CDR3nt: TGTGCCAACAGCCCTTTGGGGGAGCAGTACTTC
CDR3aa: CANSPLGEQYF

d_gene: -
j_gene: TRBJ1-5
v_gene: TRBV6-6
abundance: few
CDR3nt: TGTGCCAGCGAGTATGGGAATCAGCCCCAGCATTTT
CDR3aa: CASEYGNQPQHF

d_gene: TRBD1
j_gene: TRBJ1-2
v_gene: TRBV20-1
abundance: -
CDR3nt: TGCAGTGCTAGGCGGACAGGGAGTGTGGGTGGCTACACCTTC
CDR3aa: CSARRTGSVGGYTF

d_gene: -
j_gene: TRBJ2-2
v_gene: TRBV11-2
abundance: -
CDR3nt: TGTGCCAGCAGGCAAACAGTTAGGGAGCTGTTTTTT
CDR3aa: CASRQTVRELFF

d_gene: -
j_gene: TRBJ2-5
v_gene: TRBV28
abundance: -
CDR3nt: TGTGCCAGCAGTTTTGAGGGTATGGGATGGTACGGGACCCAGTACTTC
CDR3aa: CASSFEGMGWYGTQYF

d_gene: -
j_gene: TRBJ1-2
v_gene: TRBV5-6
abundance: few
CDR3nt: TGTGCCAGCAGCCGCCGGGGTCACTATGGCTACACCTTC
CDR3aa: CASSRRGHYGYTF

d_gene: -
j_gene: TRBJ1-2
v_gene: TRBV28
abundance: -
CDR3nt: TGTGCCAGCAGCCGTGGACAGAGATATGGCTACACCTTC
CDR3aa: CASSRGQRYGYTF

d_gene: -
j_gene: TRBJ1-4
v_gene: TRBV15
abundance: -
CDR3nt: TGTGCCACCAGCAGAGAGGTGGACAGCTCTTGGGCAAAACTGTTTTTT
CDR3aa: CATSREVDSSWAKLFF

d_gene: -
j_gene: TRBJ1-5
v_gene: TRBV29-1
abundance: few
CDR3nt: TGCAGCGTCCGAGGCGACGGTAGCAATCAGCCCCAGCATTTT
CDR3aa: CSVRGDGSNQPQHF

d_gene: TRBD1
j_gene: TRBJ1-2
v_gene: TRBV7-2
abundance: -
CDR3nt: TGTGCCAGCACTTTCCACGGACAGGACTATGGCTACACCTTC
CDR3aa: CASTFHGQDYGYTF

d_gene: -
j_gene: TRBJ1-6
v_gene: TRBV21-1
abundance: few
CDR3nt: TGTGCCAGCAGCGGACGACAGGGGTTGTATAATTCACCCCTCCACTTT
CDR3aa: CASSGRQGLYNSPLHF

d_gene: -
j_gene: TRBJ2-5
v_gene: TRBV29-1
abundance: many
CDR3nt: TGCAGCGTTGAGGGAGGGTACTTC
CDR3aa: CSVEGGYF

d_gene: -
j_gene: TRBJ2-7
v_gene: TRBV30
abundance: -
CDR3nt: TGTGCCTGGAAAAGGTGGCTAGCCTACGAGCAGTACTTC
CDR3aa: CAWKRWLAYEQYF

d_gene: -
j_gene: TRBJ2-7
v_gene: TRBV7-2
abundance: few
CDR3nt: TGTGCCAGCAGCTCCCCGGAGGGGGACCTCTACGAGCAGTACTTC
CDR3aa: CASSSPEGDLYEQYF

d_gene: -
j_gene: TRBJ2-3
v_gene: TRBV12-3/TRBV12-4
abundance: -
CDR3nt: TGTGCCAGCAGTATTACCTTGGGCAGAGCGAAGGCAGATACGCAGTATTTT
CDR3aa: CASSITLGRAKADTQYF

d_gene: TRBD1
j_gene: TRBJ1-5
v_gene: TRBV2
abundance: -
CDR3nt: TGTGCCACCGACAGGGAGGGCAATCAGCCCCAGCATTTT
CDR3aa: CATDREGNQPQHF

d_gene: -
j_gene: TRBJ2-1
v_gene: TRBV19
abundance: once
CDR3nt: TGTGCCAGTAGTAGCCTGGGGGGCCTCGCCAATGAGCAGTTCTTC
CDR3aa: CASSSLGGLANEQFF

d_gene: TRBD1
j_gene: TRBJ1-6
v_gene: TRBV3-1
abundance: -
CDR3nt: TGTGCCAGCAGCCAATTGGGACAGGGAGAATCACCCCTCCACTTT
CDR3aa: CASSQLGQGESPLHF

d_gene: -
j_gene: TRBJ1-1
v_gene: TRBV28
abundance: -
CDR3nt: TGTGCCAGCAAGTCCGGGTTCACTGAAGCTTTCTTT
CDR3aa: CASKSGFTEAFF

d_gene: TRBD2
j_gene: TRBJ2-7
v_gene: TRBV15
abundance: few
CDR3nt: TGTGCCACCAGCAGGGGAACTAGCGGGGTGTCCTACGAGCAGTACTTC
CDR3aa: CATSRGTSGVSYEQYF

d_gene: TRBD1
j_gene: TRBJ2-1
v_gene: TRBV7-3
abundance: -
CDR3nt: TGTGCCAGCAGCCCGACAGGGGGAGGGGGCAATGAGCAGTTCTTC
CDR3aa: CASSPTGGGGNEQFF

d_gene: -
j_gene: TRBJ1-1
v_gene: TRBV11-2
abundance: -
CDR3nt: TGTGCCAGCAGCTCGCCCAGGCAGGGAGGCTCTGAAGCTTTCTTT
CDR3aa: CASSSPRQGGSEAFF

d_gene: -
j_gene: TRBJ1-2
v_gene: TRBV7-9
abundance: once
CDR3nt: TGTGCCAGCAGCCCGGGACACGAGAACTATGGCTACACCTTC
CDR3aa: CASSPGHENYGYTF

d_gene: -
j_gene: TRBJ1-4
v_gene: TRBV29-1
abundance: few
CDR3nt: TGCAGCGTGGGGAGGGCAACTAATGAAAAACTGTTTTTT
CDR3aa: CSVGRATNEKLFF

d_gene: TRBD1
j_gene: TRBJ1-2
v_gene: TRBV4-1
abundance: -
CDR3nt: TGCGCCAGCAGCCAGGAGCAGATAAGGGGGCTTATCTATGGCTACACCTTC
CDR3aa: CASSQEQIRGLIYGYTF

d_gene: -
j_gene: TRBJ2-5
v_gene: TRBV29-1
abundance: few
CDR3nt: TGCAGCGTTGTTGGGATGGAGACCCAGTACTTC
CDR3aa: CSVVGMETQYF

d_gene: TRBD2
j_gene: TRBJ2-7
v_gene: TRBV6-2/TRBV6-3
abundance: -
CDR3nt: TGTGCCAGCAGCCGAAAGGGGACTAGCGGGGGCTACGAGCAGTACTTC
CDR3aa: CASSRKGTSGGYEQYF

d_gene: TRBD1
j_gene: TRBJ1-1
v_gene: TRBV3-1
abundance: -
CDR3nt: TGTGCCAGCAGACACGGGACAGGGCAACCGAAAGCTTTCTTT
CDR3aa: CASRHGTGQPKAFF

d_gene: TRBD1
j_gene: TRBJ2-3
v_gene: TRBV5-1
abundance: -
CDR3nt: TGCGCCAGCAGCTATCAAGGGGGCGTGGCGGGCTCCCGCACAGATACGCAGTATTTT
CDR3aa: CASSYQGGVAGSRTDTQYF

d_gene: -
j_gene: TRBJ1-1
v_gene: TRBV6-2/TRBV6-3
abundance: -
CDR3nt: TGTGCCAGCAGATCTGGCGAACTGGGGAACGCTGAAGCTTTCTTT
CDR3aa: CASRSGELGNAEAFF

d_gene: TRBD1
j_gene: TRBJ2-7
v_gene: TRBV13
abundance: -
CDR3nt: TGTGCCAGCAGCATCCCGGGACAGGGCTACGAGCAGTACTTC
CDR3aa: CASSIPGQGYEQYF

d_gene: -
j_gene: TRBJ2-5
v_gene: TRBV7-2
abundance: -
CDR3nt: TGTGCCAGCAGCTTAAGGTCTATTGAGACCCAGTACTTC
CDR3aa: CASSLRSIETQYF

d_gene: -
j_gene: TRBJ2-6
v_gene: TRBV7-6
abundance: -
CDR3nt: TGTGCCAGCAGCTCGGGACTCGGGGCCAACGTCCTGACTTTC
CDR3aa: CASSSGLGANVLTF

d_gene: -
j_gene: TRBJ1-2
v_gene: TRBV6-2/TRBV6-3
abundance: -
CDR3nt: TGTGCCAGCAGTGAGATGGCTTTTGGCTACACCTTC
CDR3aa: CASSEMAFGYTF

d_gene: -
j_gene: TRBJ1-5
v_gene: TRBV14
abundance: few
CDR3nt: TGTGCCAGCAGCCAAGATTTGAGAGCGCCCCAGCATTTT
CDR3aa: CASSQDLRAPQHF

d_gene: -
j_gene: TRBJ2-7
v_gene: TRBV15
abundance: -
CDR3nt: TGTGCCACCAGCAGTGAAGTTTCCTACAAGCAGTACTTC
CDR3aa: CATSSEVSYKQYF

d_gene: -
j_gene: TRBJ1-1
v_gene: TRBV13
abundance: -
CDR3nt: TGTGCCAGCAGCCCTTCAGGGAGGACTGAAGCTTTCTTT
CDR3aa: CASSPSGRTEAFF

d_gene: -
j_gene: TRBJ1-5
v_gene: TRBV15
abundance: few
CDR3nt: TGTGCCACCAATTCAGGGTCCAGAGGAAACTATCAGCCCCAGCATTTT
CDR3aa: CATNSGSRGNYQPQHF

d_gene: -
j_gene: TRBJ2-7
v_gene: TRBV7-9
abundance: few
CDR3nt: TGTGCCAGCAGCCATACCCCTACCGAATACGAGCAGTACTTC
CDR3aa: CASSHTPTEYEQYF

d_gene: -
j_gene: TRBJ1-2
v_gene: TRBV20-1
abundance: -
CDR3nt: TGCAGTGTCACGGGGCTCGTAGGTTACACCTTC
CDR3aa: CSVTGLVGYTF

d_gene: TRBD1
j_gene: TRBJ1-1
v_gene: TRBV5-1
abundance: -
CDR3nt: TGCGCCAGCAGCCCCACATACAGACAGGGGCTCACTGAAGCTTTCTTT
CDR3aa: CASSPTYRQGLTEAFF

d_gene: TRBD1
j_gene: TRBJ2-7
v_gene: TRBV6-2/TRBV6-3
abundance: few
CDR3nt: TGTGCCAGCAGTCCTACAGGGGGCGCGTATGGCGAGCAGTACTTC
CDR3aa: CASSPTGGAYGEQYF

d_gene: -
j_gene: TRBJ2-3
v_gene: TRBV4-3
abundance: many
CDR3nt: TGCGCCAGCAGCCAATTCCGAGCAGATACGCAGTATTTT
CDR3aa: CASSQFRADTQYF

d_gene: -
j_gene: TRBJ2-3
v_gene: TRBV18
abundance: -
CDR3nt: TGTGCCAGCTCTCGAAGACAGGCGGGTTTCACAGATACGCAGTATTTT
CDR3aa: CASSRRQAGFTDTQYF

d_gene: -
j_gene: TRBJ2-5
v_gene: TRBV7-4
abundance: -
CDR3nt: TGTGCCAGCAGCGCTAAAGTCAGGGCACACTACCAAGAGACCCAGTACTTC
CDR3aa: CASSAKVRAHYQETQYF

d_gene: TRBD2
j_gene: TRBJ2-7
v_gene: TRBV10-3
abundance: many
CDR3nt: TGTGCCATCAGTGGGGGACTAGCGGGCGAGCAGTACTTC
CDR3aa: CAISGGLAGEQYF

d_gene: TRBD2
j_gene: TRBJ2-1
v_gene: TRBV10-2
abundance: -
CDR3nt: TGCGCCAGCAGTTCCCCTCCCGGGGGAGGGAGTGAGCAGTTCTTC
CDR3aa: CASSSPPGGGSEQFF

d_gene: -
j_gene: TRBJ1-2
v_gene: TRBV20-1
abundance: -
CDR3nt: TGCAGTGCGAAAGACCCCCGGAGCTATGGCTACACCTTC
CDR3aa: CSAKDPRSYGYTF

d_gene: -
j_gene: TRBJ2-5
v_gene: TRBV24-1
abundance: once
CDR3nt: TGTGCCACCAGCCATAGCAGGGTGGGGGAGACCCAGTACTTC
CDR3aa: CATSHSRVGETQYF